The clone carrying this T cell receptor (beta chain) was detected ten times or more. The data stem from a study of T-cell memory formation after mild COVID-19. Losses at the gene ends were 0 bases for V and 7 bases for J; bases not matched to a gene: 10. Germline V gene sequence: CDR1 SGDLS, CDR2 YYNGEE. The CDR3 is made up of 18 amino acids. One entry per CDR3 protein, called by TCRdb with MiXCR from the 5' RACE reads. The sample holds hundreds of thousands of distinct CDR3 sequences, roughly 18% seen once. Specimen: PBMCs or a T cell subset sorted from them (not recorded which). The V and J genes are TRBV9 and TRBJ2-2; 12 nucleotides align to TRBD1. The receptor's source is an adult woman who had mild COVID-19 (a few samples of this study predate the infection). Cell type and time point are not known. The CDR3 DNA follows: TGTGCCAGCAGCGTAGCTCGGGACAGGGGGCAGGCAGACGGGGAGCTGTTTTTT. This codes for CASSVARDRGQADGELFF.